Listed here is a single TCR beta chain. The V gene lost 11 bases and the J gene lost 2 bases, with 13 bases spanning the gap. Germline V gene sequence: CDR1 MNHEY, CDR2 SMNVEV (reference sequence). The CDR3 sequence is 12 residues long. The sample comes from a study of T cell changes during pregnancy in multiple sclerosis. TCRdb keeps only in-frame clones here, not all; method: immunoSEQ multiplex PCR. The sample lists tens of thousands of clones; roughly 90% were seen once. This clonotype originated in a female donor with multiple sclerosis, enrolled in a pregnancy study. This material consisted of peripheral blood, taken in the first trimester of pregnancy. The chain uses TRBV27 and TRBJ2-7; tentatively, D is TRBD2 (5 bases). CDR3 sequence reads: CAVGKRAYEQYF. The DNA for the CDR3 is TGTGCCGTCGGGAAACGGGCCTACGAGCAGTACTTC.